Below are 9 T cell receptor beta chains sequenced from a single sample in a study of metastatic and nonmetastatic thyroid tumors. Every patient underwent thyroid surgery untreated. TCRdb used MiXCR to call clones anew from the PCR reads. The profile shows 20,000 to 25,000 clones, roughly 22% of them singletons. Specimen: blood. The receptor source for this set is a female donor with papillary thyroid cancer or a benign thyroid nodule (not recorded which). Some clones in this sample may be carry-over from other donors' samples.

About this clone: The junction departs from germline at one end; a sequencing error may be responsible. The genes are TRBV7-6 and TRBJ2-5; 11 nucleotides line up with TRBD2. From germline, CDR1 is SGHVS and CDR2 FNYEAQ. CDR3 length: 14 residues. The CDR3 DNA follows: TGTGCCAGCAGCTCAGGGACTAGCGGAGAGACCCATTACTTC. Amino acids: CASSSGTSGETHYF.

In its sample, this clone was seen many times. The V and J genes are TRBV5-6 and TRBJ1-3, with a tentative D call TRBD1 (6 bases). CDR1 is SGHDT, CDR2 YYEEEE, per germline. The V gene lost 0 bases and the J gene lost 0 bases, with 13 bases spanning the gap. There are 17 residues in the CDR3. CDR3 nucleotide sequence: TGTGCCAGCAGCTTGGTCTCGGAAGGGGGCTCTGGAAACACCATATATTTT. Its translation is CASSLVSEGGSGNTIYF.

This clone has a handful of counts. This chain uses TRBV6-6 with TRBJ2-7; D not certain. This CDR3 is 14 amino acids long. Trimming left V 3 bases short and J 1 base short, with 10 bases between. Per the germline V gene, CDR1 is MNHNY and CDR2 is SVGAGI (reference sequence). The CDR3 DNA follows: TGTGCCAGCAGTTATTCCTCGTTGTCCTACGAGCAGTACTTC. Its protein product is CASSYSSLSYEQYF.

At least ten counts were recorded for this clone. This chain connects TRBV4-1 to TRBJ2-5, with TRBD2 matching 7 bases. The CDR3 has 14 residues. Losses at the gene ends were 1 base for V and 4 bases for J; bases not matched to a gene: 3. Germline V gene lookup returns CDR1 MGHRA and CDR2 YSYEKL. CDR3 coding DNA: TGCGCCAGCAGCCAAGCTGGCGGGGGAGAGACCCAGTACTTC. This codes for CASSQAGGGETQYF.

The chain's CDR3 is CASGYWGEGEKLFF. Written as DNA, the CDR3 is TGTGCCAGCGGGTATTGGGGGGAGGGAGAAAAACTGTTTTTT. V and J are TRBV27 and TRBJ1-4; maybe TRBD1 (5 bases). The V gene's germline CDR1 is MNHEY and CDR2 SMNVEV (reference sequence). Between the trimmed V and J ends, which lost 8 bases and 8 bases, there was a span of 18 bases. The CDR3 covers 14 residues.

This clone was detected ten times or more. V usage is TRBV20-1 and J usage is TRBJ1-2, with D possibly being TRBD1 (6 bases). This CDR3 region has 15 residues. Trimming took off 2 bases at V and 2 bases at J, with 15 bases between the two ends. The germline CDR1 and CDR2 sequences are DFQATT and SNEGSKA (reference sequence). CDR3 sequence reads: CSARPWTVGNYGYTF. Here the CDR3 DNA reads TGCAGTGCTAGACCCTGGACAGTGGGAAACTATGGCTACACCTTC.

This clone was seen ten or more times. This chain uses TRBV7-9 with TRBJ2-7, with D possibly being TRBD2 (5 bases). The V gene's germline CDR1 is SEHNR and CDR2 FQNEAQ (reference sequence). The CDR3 totals 13 residues. The V end lost 5 bases, the J end lost 3 bases, and 11 bases lay between the germline ends. As DNA, the CDR3 is TGTGCCAGCAGCAGAGGACGGGACTACGAGCAGTACTTC. Protein: CASSRGRDYEQYF.

This clone was seen at least ten times. This chain connects TRBV25-1 to TRBJ2-2; D remains unclear. V was clipped by 4 bases and J by 7 bases, with 7 bases between them. Germline CDR1 and CDR2: MGHDK and SYGVNS. CDR3 length: 12 amino acids. CDR3 amino acids: CASSVGSGELFF. In DNA form, the CDR3 reads TGTGCCAGCAGTGTGGGCAGCGGGGAGCTGTTTTTT.

This clone was found many times. The missing conserved phenylalanine or tryptophan at the end of this CDR3 makes a read error likely. The DNA is left out, because the CDR3 cannot be placed on it with certainty; the CDR3 is given as TCRdb lists it. The chain carries TRBV29-1 and TRBJ2-7; the table assigns TRBD1, which was not confirmed against the DNA. The germline CDR1 and CDR2 sequences are SQVTM and ANQGSEA. The CDR3 extends over 10 residues, inclusive of both ends. The CDR3: CSVVNGGRRC.